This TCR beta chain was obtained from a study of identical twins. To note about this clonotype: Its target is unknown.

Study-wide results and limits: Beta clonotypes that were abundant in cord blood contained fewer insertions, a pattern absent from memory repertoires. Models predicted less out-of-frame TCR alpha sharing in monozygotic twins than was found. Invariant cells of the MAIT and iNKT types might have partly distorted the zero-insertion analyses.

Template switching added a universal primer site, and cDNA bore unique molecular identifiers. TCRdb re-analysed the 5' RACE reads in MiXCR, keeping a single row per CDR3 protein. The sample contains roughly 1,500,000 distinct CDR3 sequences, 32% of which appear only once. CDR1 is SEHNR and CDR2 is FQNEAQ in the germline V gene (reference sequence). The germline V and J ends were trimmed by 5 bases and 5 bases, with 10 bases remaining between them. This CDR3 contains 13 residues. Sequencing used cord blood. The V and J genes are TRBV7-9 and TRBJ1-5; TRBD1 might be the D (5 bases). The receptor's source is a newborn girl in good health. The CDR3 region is CASSPGAHQPQHF. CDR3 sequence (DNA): TGTGCCAGCAGCCCCGGGGCCCATCAGCCCCAGCATTTT.